This T cell receptor (beta chain) was identified in a study of shared clonotypes between healthy human individuals. The repertoire was sequenced with immunoSEQ multiplex PCR; TCRdb's copy has only in-frame clones and lacks some. This sample yields roughly 1 million clones, of which 65% to 75% are seen a single time; over 1.3% belongs to the top ten. Trimming stripped 0 bases from V and 4 bases from J, with 13 bases between. This CDR3 is built from 17 residues. The germline V gene encodes CDR1 SGHDN and CDR2 FVKESK. The TCR sequence derives from a young man in good health. The genes are TRBV14 and TRBJ1-6; D remains ambiguous. Input material: memory CD4+ T cells sorted from blood. Subset in this sample: CD45RA-negative fraction. The CDR3 protein is CASSQDARWGYNSPLHF. DNA of the CDR3: TGTGCCAGCAGCCAAGATGCCAGGTGGGGTTATAATTCACCCCTCCACTTT.